The subject of this entry is one T cell receptor beta chain. There is no known antigen for this receptor. Base-call qualities are not available, and no considerably larger clone is one nucleotide away. This sample is drawn from a study of blood T cell repertoires in COVID-19 (dated by TCRdb to about 2020). Looking at the study overall: Samples from collaborators originated in the United States, Italy and Spain and spanned both the acute and convalescent phases of COVID-19. The samples were drawn from the first 160 participants of the ongoing ImmuneRACE study and from 1,254 subjects provided by 6 global collaborators. Where available, HLA class I and class II types were obtained from metadata supplied by the sample provider rather than from assay-based typing. Sample metadata almost always included a de-identified subject ID, COVID-19 status, age in years and sex. The material from the prospective study consisted of cDNA or gDNA derived from T cells, B-cell-depleted T cells, or PBMCs. The dataset comprised deeply sampled blood TCRbeta repertoires from subjects exposed to, actively infected with, or recovered from COVID-19. A freely available public database, intended as a resource for researchers studying the immune response to SARS-CoV-2, is where the repertoires were released.

V is clipped by 5 bases and J by 2 bases, and the sequence between their germline boundaries is 15 bases long. Reading from cysteine to phenylalanine, the CDR3 counts 15 amino acids. The DNA shown is the 45-base CDR3, in frame from base 1. In the germline V gene (reference sequence), CDR1 corresponds to LNHDA and CDR2 to SQIVND. One collaborating source in Seattle enrolled patients while the patients were actively infected and followed the patients over time throughout the course of disease. Collaborating institutions collected whole blood in K2EDTA tubes following their own protocols. For TCRbeta analysis, collaborators shipped samples as frozen whole blood, isolated PBMCs, or DNA extracted from either of those sample types. General conclusions and limits of the study: How much clinical and demographic metadata was included differed by source and by participant, and the metadata was provided uncurated.

TCRbeta CDR3 regions were amplified from genomic DNA using the immunoSEQ Assay, a bias-controlled multiplex PCR. Processing in the source paper ran as follows. The number of nucleated cells in each sample was estimated by amplification of reference gene primers within the assay. Sequence reads were collapsed and filtered to measure the absolute abundance of every unique TCRbeta CDR3 rearrangement. For each sample, productive Simpson clonality was calculated as the square root of Simpson's diversity index over productive rearrangements. As stored in TCRdb, this immuneACCESS dataset retains in-frame rearrangements with V and J assigned. A fraction of the clones does not appear; measured against another copy, unresolved V genes explain less than half of the discrepancy, and the remainder lacks a known reason. From that table come the V and J calls and clone size; the DNA was used to work out D and trimming. Across this sample there are under 450,000 clones, with around 91% seen only once. The ten largest account for approximately 1.5% of the sample.

Source material: peripheral blood. This receptor was obtained from a woman aged 40-49 years with COVID-19, enrolled during active disease. In this chain, TRBV19 is recombined with TRBJ2-5; the D gene is not confidently resolved. The DNA reads TGTGCCAGTAGTTCCATGACACGTTTTCAAGAGACCCAGTACTTC. This encodes CASSSMTRFQETQYF.